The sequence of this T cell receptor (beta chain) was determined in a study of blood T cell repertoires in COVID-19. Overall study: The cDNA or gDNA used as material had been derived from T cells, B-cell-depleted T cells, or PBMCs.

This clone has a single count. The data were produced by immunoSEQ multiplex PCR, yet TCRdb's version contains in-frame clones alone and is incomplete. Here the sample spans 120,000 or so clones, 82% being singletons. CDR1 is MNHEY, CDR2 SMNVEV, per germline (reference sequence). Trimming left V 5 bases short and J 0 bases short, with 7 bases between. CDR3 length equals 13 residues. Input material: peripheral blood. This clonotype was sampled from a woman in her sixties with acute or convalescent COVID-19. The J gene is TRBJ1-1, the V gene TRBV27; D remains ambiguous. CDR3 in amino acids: CASSPQLNTEAFF. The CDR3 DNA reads TGTGCCAGCAGTCCCCAGTTGAACACTGAAGCTTTCTTT.